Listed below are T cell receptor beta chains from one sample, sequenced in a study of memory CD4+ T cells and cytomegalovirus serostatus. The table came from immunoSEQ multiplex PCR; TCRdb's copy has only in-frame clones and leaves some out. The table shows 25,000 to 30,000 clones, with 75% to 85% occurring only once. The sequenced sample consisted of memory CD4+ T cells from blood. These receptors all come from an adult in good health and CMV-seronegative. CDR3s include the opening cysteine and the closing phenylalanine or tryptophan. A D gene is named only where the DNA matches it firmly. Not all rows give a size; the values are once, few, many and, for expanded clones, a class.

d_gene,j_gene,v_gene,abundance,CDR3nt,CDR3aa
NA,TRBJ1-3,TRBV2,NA,TGTGCCAGCAGTGCGAGTACGGGAGACTCTGGAAACACCATATATTTT,CASSASTGDSGNTIYF
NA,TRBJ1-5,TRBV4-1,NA,TGCGCCAGCAGCCAAGTATACGGGAATCAGCCCCAGCATTTT,CASSQVYGNQPQHF
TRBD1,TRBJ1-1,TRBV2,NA,TGTGCCAGCAGTCCACCGGGACAGAGTAACACTGAAGCTTTCTTT,CASSPPGQSNTEAFF
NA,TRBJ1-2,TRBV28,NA,TGTGCCAGCAGTTTTCCCAGGGGAACTATGCGCTACACCTTC,CASSFPRGTMRYTF
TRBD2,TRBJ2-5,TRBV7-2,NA,TGTGCCAGCAGCTTAGCCGCTAGCGGGGGGGGCCAGTACTTC,CASSLAASGGGQYF
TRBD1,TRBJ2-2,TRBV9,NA,TGTGCCAGCAGCGTAGACGGGACAGGGTTGAGCACCGGGGAGCTGTTTTTT,CASSVDGTGLSTGELFF
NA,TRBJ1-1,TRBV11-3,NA,TGTGCCAGCAGCTTGTCCGGAGCTGAAGCTTTCTTT,CASSLSGAEAFF
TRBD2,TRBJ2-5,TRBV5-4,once,TGTGCCAGCAGCTCTAGCGGGGGGCCCAGCGGAGAGACCCAGTACTTC,CASSSSGGPSGETQYF
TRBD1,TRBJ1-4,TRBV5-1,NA,TGCGCCAGCAGCGTAGGACAGGGGATGGGGGAAAAACTGTTTTTT,CASSVGQGMGEKLFF
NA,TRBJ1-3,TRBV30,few,TGTGCCTGGAGCCCCCCGGACCGTAATTCTGGAAACACCATATATTTT,CAWSPPDRNSGNTIYF
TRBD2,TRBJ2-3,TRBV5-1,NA,TGCGCCAGCAGCTTGGGAGCGGGGGGGACAGATACGCAGTATTTT,CASSLGAGGTDTQYF
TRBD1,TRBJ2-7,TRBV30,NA,TGTGCCGGGGGACAGGGCCGTTACGAGCAGTACTTC,CAGGQGRYEQYF
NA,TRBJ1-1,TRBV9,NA,TGTGCCAGCAGCCCGGACATCATGAACACTGAAGCTTTCTTT,CASSPDIMNTEAFF
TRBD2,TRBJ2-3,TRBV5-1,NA,TGCGCCAGCAGCTCCCAAGGGAGGAGCGGGGGGCCAGATACGCAGTATTTT,CASSSQGRSGGPDTQYF
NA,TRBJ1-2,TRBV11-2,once,TGTGCCAGCAGCTTATATAGCAACTATGGCTACACCTTC,CASSLYSNYGYTF
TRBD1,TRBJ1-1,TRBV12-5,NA,TGTGCTAGTGGTTTAGGGACAGCGACGAACACTGAAGCTTTCTTT,CASGLGTATNTEAFF
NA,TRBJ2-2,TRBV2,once,TGTGCCAGCAGTGAAAACCGGGGGAACACCGGGGAGCTGTTTTTT,CASSENRGNTGELFF
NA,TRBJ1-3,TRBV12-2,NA,TGTGCAAGTCGCTTAGCTCGAACCGGGACCGATGGAAACACCATATATTTT,CASRLARTGTDGNTIYF
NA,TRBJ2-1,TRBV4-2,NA,TGTGCCAGCAGCCAAGATCGATCCACCAATGAGCAGTTCTTC,CASSQDRSTNEQFF
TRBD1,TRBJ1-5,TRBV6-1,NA,TGTGCCAGCAGTGAAGTTTCTGGACAGGGGCGCCCCCAGCATTTT,CASSEVSGQGRPQHF
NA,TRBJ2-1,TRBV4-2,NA,TGTGCCAGCAGCCAAGGAGGGTCCTACAATGAGCAGTTCTTC,CASSQGGSYNEQFF
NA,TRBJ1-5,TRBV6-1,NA,TGTGCCAGCAGTAGTGCTGGTGGTAATCAGCCCCAGCATTTT,CASSSAGGNQPQHF
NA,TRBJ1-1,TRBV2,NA,TGTGCCAGCAGTGTTCTACAGGGTGAAGCTTTCTTT,CASSVLQGEAFF
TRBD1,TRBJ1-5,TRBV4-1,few,TGCGCCAGCAGCCAAGACCCGGGACAGTCGGGTCAGCCCCAGCATTTT,CASSQDPGQSGQPQHF
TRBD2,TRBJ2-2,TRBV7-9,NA,TGTGCCAGCAGCTTGCTAGCCGGGGGGACCGGGGAGCTGTTTTTT,CASSLLAGGTGELFF
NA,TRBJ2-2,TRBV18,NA,TGTGCCAGCTCACGGGCGGGGCTGACCGGGGAGCTGTTTTTT,CASSRAGLTGELFF
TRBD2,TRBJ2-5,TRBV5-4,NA,TGTGCCAGCTCGTTTGGGGTGACGGGGGGGCGCGAGACCCAGTACTTC,CASSFGVTGGRETQYF
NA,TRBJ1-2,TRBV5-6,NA,TGTGCCAGCAGCTTGGGGGGCAGGGTAGGTGGCTACACCTTC,CASSLGGRVGGYTF
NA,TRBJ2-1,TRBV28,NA,TGTGCCAGCAGTTCCCTAGGAGGAAGCTACAATGAGCAGTTCTTC,CASSSLGGSYNEQFF
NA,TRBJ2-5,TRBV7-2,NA,TGTGCCAGCAGCTTAGACGCCGGGAGACAAGAGACCCAGTACTTC,CASSLDAGRQETQYF
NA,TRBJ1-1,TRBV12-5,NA,TGTGCTAGTGGTTCACCCTCCAAGACAGGGAACACTGAAGCTTTCTTT,CASGSPSKTGNTEAFF
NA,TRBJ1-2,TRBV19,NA,TGTGCCAGTAGTATTGTACAGAACTATGGCTACACCTTC,CASSIVQNYGYTF
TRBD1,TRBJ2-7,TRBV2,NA,TGTGCCAGCAGTGAAGGGACAGGGGGGACCTACGAGCAGTACTTC,CASSEGTGGTYEQYF
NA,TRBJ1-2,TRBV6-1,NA,TGTGCCCTCTTTTCCTTTGAGGGCTCCGAGTATGGCTACACCTTC,CALFSFEGSEYGYTF
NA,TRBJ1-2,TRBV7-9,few,TGTGCCAGCAGCCCTAGGTTACGTGATGGCTACACCTTC,CASSPRLRDGYTF
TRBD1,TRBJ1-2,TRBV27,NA,TGTGCCAGCAGTTTATCACTGGACAGGGCATTTAACTATGGCTACACCTTC,CASSLSLDRAFNYGYTF
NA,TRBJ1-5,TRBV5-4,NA,TGTGCCAGCAGCTTACCCGATCAGCCCCAGCATTTT,CASSLPDQPQHF
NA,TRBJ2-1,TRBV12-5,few,TGTGCTAGTGGTTTGGTTAGTGGGGGGGCCCAGTTCTTC,CASGLVSGGAQFF
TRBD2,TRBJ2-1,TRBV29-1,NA,TGCAGCGTTGTGACTAGCGGGAAGCCCAATGAGCAGTTCTTC,CSVVTSGKPNEQFF
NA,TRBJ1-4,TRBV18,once,TGTGCCAGCTCACCACCTCTTCAGGGACTTAACGAAAAACTGTTTTTT,CASSPPLQGLNEKLFF
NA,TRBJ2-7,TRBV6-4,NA,TGTGCCAGCCCTCCCCCCTCTGGCAGGGGTAACAACGAGCAGTACTTC,CASPPPSGRGNNEQYF
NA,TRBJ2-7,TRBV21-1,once,TGTGCCAGCAGCAGACTTAGGGGAGACGGGCACTACGAGCAGTACTTC,CASSRLRGDGHYEQYF